What follows are 7 T cell receptor beta chains derived from one specimen sequenced in a study of cytomegalovirus exposure and HLA in healthy donors. Use of 60 Vbeta and 13 Jbeta primers characterized the PCR. Sequencing was performed with immunoSEQ multiplex PCR; in TCRdb, only in-frame clones are kept and a portion is missing. The table includes about 130,000 clones, more than 8% detected once. The specimen sequenced was PBMCs. The receptors come from a man aged 50-59 years in good health and CMV-seronegative.

This clone has a handful of counts. The gene calls are TRBV6-5 and TRBJ1-3, with D hard to call. The CDR3 extends over 14 amino acids. The V and J ends lost 5 bases and 0 bases respectively, with 8 bases between them. The germline CDR1 and CDR2 sequences are MNHEY and SVGAGI. The CDR3 region is CASSASDSGNTIYF. In DNA form, the CDR3 reads TGTGCCAGCAGTGCGTCCGACTCTGGAAACACCATATATTTT.

This clone has a handful of counts. The V call is TRBV5-1, the J call TRBJ1-4; tentatively, D is TRBD1 (5 bases). Deletions cut 0 bases from V and 6 bases from J, with 15 bases between. From germline, CDR1 is SGHRS and CDR2 YFSETQ. This CDR3 has 16 amino acids. This CDR3 is CASSLGRVQGHEKLFF. CDR3 in DNA: TGCGCCAGCAGCTTGGGGAGGGTCCAGGGACATGAAAAACTGTTTTTT.

CDR3 region: CASSLQGQGSDEQFF. DNA of the CDR3: TGTGCCAGCAGCCTACAGGGACAGGGCTCCGATGAGCAGTTCTTC. V usage is TRBV7-9 and J usage is TRBJ2-1, with TRBD1 matching 9 bases. There are 15 residues in the CDR3. The V gene end was trimmed by 5 bases and the J gene end by 8 bases; junction bases not matched to a gene: 10. In germline, CDR1 is SEHNR, CDR2 FQNEAQ (reference sequence).

The chain recombines TRBV5-1 with TRBJ2-6, with D perhaps matching TRBD1 (5 bases). This CDR3 spans 15 amino acids. Deletions cut 4 bases from V and 0 bases from J, with 8 bases between. Per the germline V gene, CDR1 is SGHRS and CDR2 is YFSETQ. In DNA, the CDR3 is TGCGCCAGCAGCACTGACAGCTCTGGGGCCAACGTCCTGACTTTC. This translates into CASSTDSSGANVLTF.

The CDR3 is CASSPPGTAGYEQYF. The CDR3 coding sequence is TGTGCCAGCAGCCCCCCCGGGACAGCGGGCTACGAGCAGTACTTC. The chain employs TRBV7-9 and TRBJ2-7; maybe TRBD1 (7 bases). Deletions cut 5 bases from V and 3 bases from J, with 17 bases between. CDR3 size: 15 residues. Per the germline V gene, CDR1 is SEHNR and CDR2 is FQNEAQ (reference sequence).

The CDR3 DNA is TGTGCCAGCAGGGGGACAGGGGGACTTGGCTACACCTTC. It yields the protein CASRGTGGLGYTF. The chain recombines TRBV28 with TRBJ1-2, with 11 bases aligning to TRBD1. The CDR3 contains 13 residues. Germline V gene lookup returns CDR1 MDHEN and CDR2 SYDVKM. Trimming at V came to 6 bases and at J to 7 bases, leaving 4 bases not matched to a gene.

This clone was found a few times. The chain links TRBV6-1 to TRBJ2-5; D is undetermined. V was clipped by 3 bases and J by 5 bases, with 13 bases between them. Germline lookup yields CDR1 MNHNS and CDR2 SASEGT. The CDR3 length is 14 residues. The CDR3 DNA is TGTGCCAGCAGTGAGGCGATGACTCCCGAGACCCAGTACTTC. Its protein product is CASSEAMTPETQYF.